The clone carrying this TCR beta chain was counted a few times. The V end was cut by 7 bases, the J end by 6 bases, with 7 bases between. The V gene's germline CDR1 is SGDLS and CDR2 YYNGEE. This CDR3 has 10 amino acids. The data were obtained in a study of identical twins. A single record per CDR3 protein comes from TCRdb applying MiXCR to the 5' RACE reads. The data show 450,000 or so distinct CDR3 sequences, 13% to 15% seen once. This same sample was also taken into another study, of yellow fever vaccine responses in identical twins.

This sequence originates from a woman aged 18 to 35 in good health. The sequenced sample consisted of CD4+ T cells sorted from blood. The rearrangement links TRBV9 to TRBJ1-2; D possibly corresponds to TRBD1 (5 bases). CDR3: CASGGNGYTF. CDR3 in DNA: TGTGCCAGCGGGGGAAATGGCTACACCTTC.